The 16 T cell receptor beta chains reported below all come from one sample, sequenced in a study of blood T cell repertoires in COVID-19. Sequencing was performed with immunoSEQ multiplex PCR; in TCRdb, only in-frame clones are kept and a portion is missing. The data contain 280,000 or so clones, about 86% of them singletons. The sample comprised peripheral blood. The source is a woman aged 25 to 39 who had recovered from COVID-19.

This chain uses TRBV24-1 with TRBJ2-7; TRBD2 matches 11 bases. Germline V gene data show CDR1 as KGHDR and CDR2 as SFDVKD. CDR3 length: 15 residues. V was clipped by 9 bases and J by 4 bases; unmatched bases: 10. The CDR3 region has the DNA TGTGCCACCCAGGCCGGGACTAGCGGAAGATACGAGCAGTACTTC. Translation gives CATQAGTSGRYEQYF.

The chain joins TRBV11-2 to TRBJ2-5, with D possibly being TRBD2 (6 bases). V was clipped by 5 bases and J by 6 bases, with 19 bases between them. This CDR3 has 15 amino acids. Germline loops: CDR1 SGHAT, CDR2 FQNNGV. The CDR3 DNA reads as TGTGCCAGCAGCCCATCAACGGGGGTGTCAAAGACCCAGTACTTC. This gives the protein CASSPSTGVSKTQYF.

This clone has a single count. CDR3 residues: CATPIAGGLAGGRGTDTQYF. CDR3 DNA sequence: TGTGCCACCCCCATTGCCGGCGGACTAGCGGGAGGGCGTGGCACAGATACGCAGTATTTT. The chain couples TRBV24-1 to TRBJ2-3; TRBD2 aligns across 15 bases. The CDR3 contains 20 residues. CDR1 is KGHDR and CDR2 is SFDVKD in the germline V gene. V trimming: 9 bases; J trimming: 1 base; junction bases outside the gene matches: 16.

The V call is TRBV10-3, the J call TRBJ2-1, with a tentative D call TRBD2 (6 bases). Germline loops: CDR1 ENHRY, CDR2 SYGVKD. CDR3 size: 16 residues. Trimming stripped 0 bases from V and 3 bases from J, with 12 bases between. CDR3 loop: CAISESGGARYNEQFF. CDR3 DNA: TGTGCCATCAGTGAGTCTGGAGGGGCTCGCTACAATGAGCAGTTCTTC.

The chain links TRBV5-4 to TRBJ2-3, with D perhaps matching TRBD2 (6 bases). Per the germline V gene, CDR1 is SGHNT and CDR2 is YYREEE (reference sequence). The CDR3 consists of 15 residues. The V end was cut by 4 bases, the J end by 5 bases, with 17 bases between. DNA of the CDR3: TGTGCCAGCAGCCTCGACCGGACTATCCGAGATACGCAGTATTTT. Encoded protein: CASSLDRTIRDTQYF.

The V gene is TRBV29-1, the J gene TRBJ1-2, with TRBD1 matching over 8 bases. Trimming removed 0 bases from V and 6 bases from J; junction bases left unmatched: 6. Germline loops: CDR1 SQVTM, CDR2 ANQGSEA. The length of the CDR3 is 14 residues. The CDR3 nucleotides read TGCAGCGTTGAAGATCTCAGGGGGCAGGATGGCTACACCTTC. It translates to CSVEDLRGQDGYTF. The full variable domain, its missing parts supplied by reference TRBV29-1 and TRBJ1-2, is SAVISQKPSRDICQRGTSLTIQCQVDSQVTMMFWYRQQPGQSLTLIATANQGSEATYESGFVIDKFPISRPNLTFSTLTVSNMSPEDSSIYLCSVEDLRGQDGYTFGSGTRLTVV.

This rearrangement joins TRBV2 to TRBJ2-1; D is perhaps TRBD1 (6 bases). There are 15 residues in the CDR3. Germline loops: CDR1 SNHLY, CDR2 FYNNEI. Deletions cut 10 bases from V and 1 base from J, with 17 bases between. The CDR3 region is CATFEGDKSYNEQFF. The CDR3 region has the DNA TGTGCCACTTTTGAGGGGGACAAGTCCTACAATGAGCAGTTCTTC.

The CDR3 reads CASSDEQGAANEKLFF. The CDR3 region has the DNA TGTGCCAGCAGTGACGAACAGGGGGCGGCTAATGAAAAACTGTTTTTT. The chain is built from TRBV2 and TRBJ1-4; 9 nucleotides match TRBD1. The V segment lost 3 bases and the J segment 3 bases; nucleotides outside the gene matches: 5. This CDR3 is built from 16 residues. Germline CDR1 is SNHLY and CDR2 is FYNNEI.

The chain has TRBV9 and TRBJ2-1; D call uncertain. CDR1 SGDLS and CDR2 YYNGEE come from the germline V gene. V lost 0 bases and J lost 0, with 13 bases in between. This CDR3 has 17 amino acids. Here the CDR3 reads CASSVGHLPSSYNEQFF. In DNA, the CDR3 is TGTGCCAGCAGCGTAGGACACCTACCGTCCTCCTACAATGAGCAGTTCTTC. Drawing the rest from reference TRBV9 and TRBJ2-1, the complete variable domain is DSGVTQTPKHLITATGQRVTLRCSPRSGDLSVYWYQQSLDQGLQFLIQYYNGEERAKGNILERFSAQQFPDLHSELNLSSLELGDSALYFCASSVGHLPSSYNEQFFGPGTRLTVL.

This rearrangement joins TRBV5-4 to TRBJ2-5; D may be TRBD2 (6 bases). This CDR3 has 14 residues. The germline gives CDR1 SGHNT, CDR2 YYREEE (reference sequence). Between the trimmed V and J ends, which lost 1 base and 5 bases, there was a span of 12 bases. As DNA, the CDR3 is TGTGCCAGCAGCTTGCGGAGGGTGGCGGAGACCCAGTACTTC. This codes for CASSLRRVAETQYF.

DNA for the CDR3: TGCGCCAGCAGCCAAGACCACGAGGCGTCCATAGCCAAAAACATTCAGTACTTC. The encoded protein is CASSQDHEASIAKNIQYF. This chain connects TRBV4-1 to TRBJ2-4; D is ambiguous. The V and J ends lost 0 bases and 0 bases respectively, with 15 bases between them. Germline-derived CDR1 and CDR2 are MGHRA and YSYEKL. CDR3 length: 18 residues.

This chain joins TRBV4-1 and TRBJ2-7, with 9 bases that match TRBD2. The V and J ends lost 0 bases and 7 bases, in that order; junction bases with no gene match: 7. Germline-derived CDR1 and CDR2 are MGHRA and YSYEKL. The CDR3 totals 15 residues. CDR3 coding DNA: TGCGCCAGCAGCCAAGATAGCGGGAGCGTCTGGGAGCAGTACTTC. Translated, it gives CASSQDSGSVWEQYF.

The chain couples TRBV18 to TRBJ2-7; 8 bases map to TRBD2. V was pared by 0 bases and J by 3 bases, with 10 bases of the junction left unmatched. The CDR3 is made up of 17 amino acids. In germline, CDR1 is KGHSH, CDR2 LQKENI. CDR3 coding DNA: TGTGCCAGCTCACCACCTCTAAGTAGCGGGGCACACTACGAGCAGTACTTC. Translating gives CASSPPLSSGAHYEQYF.

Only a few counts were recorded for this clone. CDR3 sequence reads: CASSDRTGGGEKLFF. In DNA form, the CDR3 reads TGTGCCAGCAGTGACCGGACAGGGGGAGGGGAAAAACTGTTTTTT. The chain uses TRBV2 and TRBJ1-4, with 10 positions matching TRBD1. Unmatched junction bases numbered 6, after V lost 3 bases and J lost 8 bases. Per the germline V gene, CDR1 is SNHLY and CDR2 is FYNNEI. The CDR3 consists of 15 residues.

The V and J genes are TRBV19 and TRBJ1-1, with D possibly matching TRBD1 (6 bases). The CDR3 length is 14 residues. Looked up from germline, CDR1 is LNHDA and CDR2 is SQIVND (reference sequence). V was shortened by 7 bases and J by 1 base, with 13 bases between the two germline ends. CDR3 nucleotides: TGTGCCAGTACCAACCCGACAGGGAACACTGAAGCTTTCTTT. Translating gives CASTNPTGNTEAFF.

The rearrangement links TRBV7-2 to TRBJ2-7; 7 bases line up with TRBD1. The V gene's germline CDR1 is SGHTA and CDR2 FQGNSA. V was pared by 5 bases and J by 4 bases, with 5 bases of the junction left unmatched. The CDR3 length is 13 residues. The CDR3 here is CASSIRDSYEQYF. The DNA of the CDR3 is TGTGCCAGCAGCATCCGGGACAGTTACGAGCAGTACTTC.